The clone carrying this TCR beta chain showed up just once. This record belongs to a study of shared T cell receptors in the human thymus. Profiling relied on immunoSEQ multiplex PCR, and the TCRdb table lists in-frame clones only, not all of them. Of hundreds of thousands of clones listed, approximately 78% are singletons. The junction had 16 bases not matched to a gene; V was cut back by 3 bases and J by 2 bases. The CDR3 is 18 residues long. In germline, CDR1 is SGHVS, CDR2 FQNEAQ. The same sample was also used in a study of human thymus T cells. This second study says: Obtained as resections during corrective heart surgery, the thymus tissue was then studied. What appeared biased in thymic and blood repertoires was the usage of V and J genes.

The chain couples TRBV7-8 to TRBJ2-7, with TRBD1 identical over 7 bases. This TCR was sampled from a boy less than two years old with a congenital heart defect. Source material: thymocytes. The CDR3 spells CASSLEQAPATGPYEQYF. In DNA, the CDR3 is TGTGCCAGCAGCTTGGAGCAGGCCCCGGCGACAGGGCCCTACGAGCAGTACTTC.